The present entry profiles one T cell receptor (beta chain) with its context. These data belong to a study of blood T cell repertoires in COVID-19. The wider study: The analysed material was cDNA or gDNA that came from T cells, B-cell-depleted T cells, or PBMCs.

Measured with immunoSEQ multiplex PCR; TCRdb has only the in-frame clones, and not every one. The top ten hold 1.5% to 2% of the sample, which has some 190,000 clones, about 90% seen once. The germline CDR1 and CDR2 sequences are GTSNPN and SVGIG (reference sequence). Trimming pared 2 bases from V and 5 bases from J, leaving 10 bases between. The CDR3 loop spans 14 amino acids. The specimen was peripheral blood. The TCR comes from a man between 18 and 29 years old with active or convalescent COVID-19. The chain carries TRBV30 and TRBJ1-6, with D maybe TRBD1 (5 bases). The CDR3 is CAWSSGLDNSPLHF. CDR3 in DNA: TGTGCCTGGAGTTCGGGACTGGATAATTCACCCCTCCACTTT.